This TCR beta chain derives from a study of T-cell memory formation after mild COVID-19. Background on the study: TCR clusters showed largely donor specificity.

TCRdb independently ran MiXCR on the 5' RACE reads; one entry per CDR3 protein. The data hold roughly 86,000 distinct CDR3 sequences, with approximately 13% observed a single time. Trimming took 6 bases from V and 6 from J; bases not matched to a gene: 13. CDR3 length equals 16 residues. The sample holds a few counts of this clonotype. This receptor was taken from an adult woman who had mild COVID-19 (a few samples of this study predate the infection). Cell type and time point are not known. Sequenced material: PBMCs or a T cell subset sorted from them (not recorded which). The chain couples TRBV12-3 or TRBV12-4 to TRBJ1-4; TRBD1 aligns across 7 bases. The CDR3 DNA follows: TGTGCCAGCAGCAGTTTAGATGGGACAGTTCATGAAAAACTGTTTTTT. It translates to CASSSLDGTVHEKLFF.